Sequencing of this T cell receptor (beta chain) was carried out in a study of T cells after yellow fever vaccination. Study as a whole: Any fraction with a low cell number was prepared using SMART-Seq v4 Ultra Low Input.

Trimming at V came to 3 bases and at J to 2 bases, leaving 9 bases not matched to a gene. Germline V gene sequence: CDR1 DFQATT, CDR2 SNEGSKA (reference sequence). The CDR3 runs 15 residues. Broader study findings: Clones from primary vaccination mostly reappeared after the booster (roughly 97% CD4, approximately 91% CD8).

This clonotype has just a few counts. What it binds is not known. Generation of TCR cDNA used 5'RACE template switching (which added a universal primer site and UMIs). TCRdb redid the calling of the 5' RACE reads with MiXCR, one entry per CDR3 protein. Here the sample spans around 250,000 distinct CDR3 sequences, 6.9% being singletons. This receptor was identified in a man between 25 and 39 years old who received the YFV17D yellow fever vaccine. This specimen consisted of CD4+ T cells sorted from PBMCs, obtained 15 days after the yellow fever booster vaccination. The genes are TRBV20-1 and TRBJ2-7; 8 bases are shared with TRBD2. The CDR3 bases are TGCAGTGCTAGCGGGGGGAACGGGAGGGCCTACGAGCAGTACTTC. This sequence encodes CSASGGNGRAYEQYF.